This T cell receptor (beta chain) emerged from a study of OX40 agonist ivuxolimab in advanced cancers. Study at large: Every 2 weeks, patients received ivuxolimab intravenously, dosed at 0.01 to 10 mg/kg.

The table came from immunoSEQ multiplex PCR; TCRdb's copy has only in-frame clones and leaves some out. The sample consists of about 64,000 clones, over 80% of them appearing once. Study-wide results and caveats: CD8+ T cells (on average) carried more expanded clones than CD4+ T cells. The CD4+ and CD8+ T cells in the blood had expanded clonally by week 6 at 0.1 to 3.0 mg/kg. Specificity for antigen went undetermined in the expanded peripheral T cells.

Trimming took 8 bases from V and 0 from J, leaving 11 bases between them. This CDR3 is 15 amino acids long. Germline CDR1 ENHRY, CDR2 SYGVKD. On this clone itself: Its antigen is not known.

This receptor was taken from an adult with an advanced solid tumor such as melanoma, head and neck, liver or kidney cancer. The chain recombines TRBV10-3 with TRBJ2-6; D gene unclear. Source: CD4+ or CD8+ T cells sorted from blood, taken in a trial of the OX40 agonist ivuxolimab. The CDR3 DNA reads as TGTGCCATCCAAGAAAGGTTCTCTGGGGCCAACGTCCTGACTTTC. Encoded protein: CAIQERFSGANVLTF.